Each of the 29 T cell receptor beta chains below was sequenced from the same sample in a study of shared clonotypes between healthy human individuals. The assay was immunoSEQ multiplex PCR, and TCRdb's table has in-frame clones only and misses some. The table includes 450,000 to 500,000 clones, around 73% detected once. The sequenced material came from PBMCs. The receptors stem from a middle-aged woman in good health. Some clones in this sample may be carry-over from other donors' samples.

Comment on this clone: A far larger clone is only one base removed, so a read error is likely. The chain recombines TRBV30 with TRBJ2-5; no definite D call. This CDR3 is built from 13 residues. Germline assignment: CDR1 GTSNPN and CDR2 SVGIG (reference sequence). The CDR3 is CAWNRVLQETQHF. The DNA for the CDR3 is TGTGCCTGGAACAGAGTCCTTCAAGAGACCCAGCACTTC.

CDR3 sequence reads: CASSYSRGAWGYTF. CDR3 DNA: TGTGCCAGCAGTTACTCGAGAGGGGCTTGGGGCTACACCTTC. The chain couples TRBV6-5 to TRBJ1-2; tentative D call: TRBD1 (5 bases). Deletions cut 0 bases from V and 8 bases from J, with 13 bases between. From germline, CDR1 is MNHEY and CDR2 SVGAGI. This CDR3 is 14 amino acids long.

This clone showed up just once. J is TRBJ2-7 and V is TRBV6-1; TRBD2 might be the D (6 bases). Trimming pared 1 base from V and 2 bases from J, leaving 12 bases between. CDR3 length: 15 residues. Germline V lookup: CDR1 MNHNS, CDR2 SASEGT. In nucleotides, the CDR3 is TGTGCCAGCAGTGAAGGGGATCGGGGGACCTACGAGCAGTACTTC. Translating it yields CASSEGDRGTYEQYF.

This clone was counted between two and nine times. The chain is built from TRBV13 and TRBJ2-5; 12 bases are shared with TRBD2. V lost 5 bases, J lost 1 base, and 8 bases stayed unmatched. Germline-derived CDR1 and CDR2 are PRHDT and FYEKMQ (reference sequence). The length of the CDR3 is 17 residues. The CDR3 spells CASSRTGLAGPQETQYF. In nucleotides, the CDR3 is TGTGCCAGCAGCCGGACGGGACTAGCGGGCCCCCAAGAGACCCAGTACTTC.

This rearrangement joins TRBV18 to TRBJ2-4; perhaps TRBD2 as D (6 bases). V dropped 0 bases and J dropped 1 base, with 10 bases sitting between them. This CDR3 has 16 amino acids. CDR1 and CDR2 from the germline V gene are KGHSH and LQKENI. As DNA, the CDR3 is TGTGCCAGCTCACCACCGCGGGGACGGGCCAAAAACATTCAGTACTTC. Translation gives CASSPPRGRAKNIQYF.

The genes are TRBV5-1 and TRBJ1-1, with 8 positions matching TRBD1. Germline values: CDR1 SGHRS, CDR2 YFSETQ. The CDR3 has 14 residues. Unmatched junction bases numbered 5, after V lost 3 bases and J lost 4 bases. CDR3 sequence: CASSSLTGGTEAFF. The CDR3 DNA follows: TGCGCCAGCAGCTCCCTTACAGGGGGCACTGAAGCTTTCTTT.

The chain recombines TRBV5-1 with TRBJ2-7, with a possible D match to TRBD2 (5 bases). The CDR3 extends over 13 amino acids. From germline, CDR1 is SGHRS and CDR2 YFSETQ. V dropped 4 bases and J dropped 6 bases, with 14 bases sitting between them. The CDR3 nucleotides read TGCGCCAGCAGCAGGACCGGGGTCCTCGAGCAGTACTTC. This gives the protein CASSRTGVLEQYF.

This chain links TRBV19 with TRBJ2-5; D not certain. V shed 5 bases and J shed 5 bases, with 12 bases lying between them. Germline CDR1 LNHDA, CDR2 SQIVND (reference sequence). CDR3 length equals 13 residues. The CDR3 loop reads CASSLLPLETQYF. The CDR3 bases are TGTGCCAGTAGTCTCCTCCCGTTGGAGACCCAGTACTTC.

The chain carries TRBV4-1 and TRBJ2-6; a weak D match, TRBD2 (6 bases). CDR1 and CDR2 (germline): MGHRA, YSYEKL. V shed 5 bases and J shed 5 bases, with 19 bases lying between them. The CDR3 is made up of 17 amino acids. CDR3 amino acids: CASSTSQAGYWANVLTF. The CDR3 nucleotides read TGCGCCAGCAGCACAAGTCAGGCGGGGTACTGGGCCAACGTCCTGACTTTC.

The CDR3 region is CASSPRQGSTGELFF. CDR3 nucleotides: TGTGCCAGCAGCCCAAGACAGGGGAGCACCGGGGAGCTGTTTTTT. The chain uses TRBV11-3 and TRBJ2-2; 8 bases agree with TRBD1. The CDR3 runs to 15 residues. V was clipped by 5 bases and J by 4 bases; unmatched bases: 6. From germline, CDR1 is SGHNT and CDR2 YENEEA.

The chain couples TRBV5-1 to TRBJ2-7; D ambiguous. This CDR3 region has 14 residues. Deletions cut 0 bases from V and 6 bases from J, with 13 bases between. Germline V lookup: CDR1 SGHRS, CDR2 YFSETQ. CDR3 amino acids: CASSLDWPASEQYF. The CDR3 DNA is TGCGCCAGCAGCTTGGATTGGCCTGCCTCCGAGCAGTACTTC.

CDR3 protein: CASSPPGGYSGNTIYF. CDR3 DNA sequence: TGTGCCAGCTCACCACCGGGCGGGTACTCTGGAAACACCATATATTTT. The V gene is TRBV18, the J gene TRBJ1-3; D gene uncertain. Trimming removed 0 bases from V and 0 bases from J, with 9 bases in between. This CDR3 contains 16 residues. CDR1 is KGHSH and CDR2 is LQKENI in the germline V gene.

The chain has TRBV18 and TRBJ2-7; possibly TRBD1 for D (5 bases). TRBJ2-5 matches the DNA end more closely, so the J call is doubtful. CDR3 length equals 13 residues. Looked up from germline, CDR1 is KGHSH and CDR2 is LQKENI. This chain's CDR3 is CASSSRQQETQYF. The CDR3 DNA is TGTGCCAGCTCATCAAGACAGCAAGAGACCCAGTACTTC.

This clone turned up a few times. V gene TRBV5-4 combines with J gene TRBJ2-1, with 7 bases that match TRBD1. This CDR3 has 15 amino acids. CDR1 is SGHNT and CDR2 is YYREEE in the germline V gene (reference sequence). The junction had 9 bases not matched to a gene; V was cut back by 1 base and J by 8 bases. CDR3 in DNA: TGTGCCAGCAGCTTGCCGGGTTCCCAGGGGGATGAGCAGTTCTTC. Translated: CASSLPGSQGDEQFF.

This clone occurred a few times. The chain recombines TRBV7-2 with TRBJ2-5, with TRBD2 identical over 7 bases. The CDR3 consists of 14 residues. J lost 3 bases, V lost 5 bases, and 6 bases had no gene match. Germline values: CDR1 SGHTA, CDR2 FQGNSA. CDR3 sequence (DNA): TGTGCCAGCAGCCCGGGACTACCTAAAGAGACCCAGTACTTC. Amino acids: CASSPGLPKETQYF.

A few counts support this clone. The V and J genes are TRBV18 and TRBJ2-2; 10 nucleotides line up with TRBD2. Per the germline V gene, CDR1 is KGHSH and CDR2 is LQKENI. With V trimmed by 1 base and J by 1 base, 0 bases remained unmatched. This CDR3 has 16 residues. The CDR3 region is CASSPRLAGNTGELFF. In DNA, the CDR3 is TGTGCCAGCTCACCACGACTAGCGGGGAACACCGGGGAGCTGTTTTTT.

This clone was seen a few times. The gene calls are TRBV7-9 and TRBJ2-5, with D perhaps matching TRBD1 or TRBD2 (6 bases each). The closer fit of TRBJ2-7 to the DNA end suggests the J call may be wrong. CDR1 and CDR2 (germline): SEHNR, FQNEAQ (reference sequence). This CDR3 is built from 12 residues. CDR3 residues: CASSRRGYEQYF. The CDR3 nucleotides read TGTGCCAGCAGCCGGAGGGGGTACGAGCAGTACTTC.

This clone has ten or more counts. The chain joins TRBV28 to TRBJ1-1; D is uncertain. The V gene lost 2 bases and the J gene lost 1 base, with 17 bases spanning the gap. CDR1 is MDHEN, CDR2 SYDVKM, per germline. The CDR3 loop spans 17 amino acids. CDR3 in amino acids: CASSLLAKRTSNTEAFF. The CDR3 bases are TGTGCCAGCAGTTTACTTGCTAAACGGACCTCGAACACTGAAGCTTTCTTT.

J is TRBJ2-1 and V is TRBV10-3; D may correspond to TRBD1 or TRBD2 (5 bases each). Germline-derived CDR1 and CDR2 are ENHRY and SYGVKD. The CDR3 consists of 17 residues. The V end lost 2 bases, the J end lost 2 bases, and 16 bases lay between the germline ends. The CDR3 nucleotides read TGTGCCATCAGTGAGGGGGGAAGACGAGGGGCCTACAATGAGCAGTTCTTC. This sequence encodes CAISEGGRRGAYNEQFF.

The V call is TRBV29-1, the J call TRBJ1-5; a possible D gene is TRBD1 (6 bases). The CDR3 sequence is 13 residues long. V was pared by 4 bases and J by 3 bases, with 10 bases between. Germline CDR1 reads SQVTM; CDR2 reads ANQGSEA. The CDR3 DNA sequence: TGCAGCGTTGCGGACAGCATCAATCAGCCCCAGCATTTT. Its protein is CSVADSINQPQHF.

The chain is built from TRBV29-1 and TRBJ2-7; 8 bases agree with TRBD1. The CDR3 is made up of 12 amino acids. Germline V CDR1 and CDR2: SQVTM, ANQGSEA. V trimming: 6 bases; J trimming: 5 bases; junction bases outside the gene matches: 6. The CDR3 sequence: CSVVTGADEQYF. The CDR3 DNA sequence: TGCAGCGTCGTGACAGGGGCGGACGAGCAGTACTTC.

This clone has a count of ten or more. Other nucleotide sequences from this sample produce the same CDR3. The CDR3, as DNA: TGTGCCAGCAGCCCCATAGGGGGACGCAATCAGCCCCAGCATTTT. Its translation: CASSPIGGRNQPQHF. The rearrangement joins TRBV11-2 to TRBJ1-5; D may be TRBD1 (6 bases). V gave up 5 bases and J gave up 2 bases, with 13 bases separating them. The germline CDR1 and CDR2 sequences are SGHAT and FQNNGV. This CDR3 has 15 residues. The variable domain in full, completed from reference TRBV11-2 and TRBJ1-5, reads EAGVAQSPRYKIIEKRQSVAFWCNPISGHATLYWYQQILGQGPKLLIQFQNNGVVDDSQLPKDRFSAERLKGVDSTLKIQPAKLEDSAVYLCASSPIGGRNQPQHFGDGTRLSIL.

This clone was seen a few times. The chain couples TRBV27 to TRBJ2-7, with 7 bases lining up with TRBD1. CDR3 size: 14 residues. Germline V gene lookup returns CDR1 MNHEY and CDR2 SMNVEV (reference sequence). The J segment lost 5 bases and the V segment lost 2 bases, leaving 6 bases of the junction unmatched. CDR3 DNA: TGTGCCAGCAGTTTAGACAGGGCATCCCACGAGCAGTACTTC. Translated, it gives CASSLDRASHEQYF.

The chain is built from TRBV5-6 and TRBJ2-7; 12 nucleotides align to TRBD2. V lost 1 base and J lost 4; bases outside the gene matches: 12. Germline assignment: CDR1 SGHDT and CDR2 YYEEEE. This CDR3 is 18 amino acids long. The CDR3 loop is CASSLRMLAGGPGYEQYF. The CDR3 bases are TGTGCCAGCAGCTTGAGGATGCTAGCGGGAGGGCCAGGGTACGAGCAGTACTTC.

The chain has TRBV5-4 and TRBJ2-1, with D perhaps TRBD2 (6 bases). Germline CDR1 SGHNT, CDR2 YYREEE (reference sequence). With 1 base removed from V and 3 bases from J, the gap between germline ends came to 8 bases. This CDR3 has 14 amino acids. Here the CDR3 reads CASSLNSGYNEQFF. The CDR3 DNA sequence: TGTGCCAGCAGCTTGAATAGCGGCTACAATGAGCAGTTCTTC.

In its sample, this clone was seen a few times. The CDR3 bases are TGTGCCAGCAGCTTAGCATCTAATTCACCCCTCCACTTT. Translated, it gives CASSLASNSPLHF. The chain carries TRBV7-2 and TRBJ1-6; D is uncertain. Germline CDR1 and CDR2: SGHTA and FQGNSA. V was cut by 0 bases and J by 6 bases, with 3 bases left in between. The CDR3 has 13 amino acids.

The rearrangement joins TRBV5-1 to TRBJ2-5; TRBD2 matches at 12 bases. CDR1 and CDR2 from the germline V gene are SGHRS and YFSETQ. The CDR3 totals 16 residues. Unmatched junction bases numbered 9, after V lost 4 bases and J lost 5 bases. The CDR3: CASSPLASGRAETQYF. CDR3 DNA sequence: TGCGCCAGCAGCCCCCTGGCTAGCGGGAGGGCGGAGACCCAGTACTTC.

This chain links TRBV5-5 with TRBJ2-2; 7 nucleotides match TRBD2. The germline V gene encodes CDR1 SGHKS and CDR2 YYEKEE (reference sequence). The CDR3 totals 14 residues. Trimming removed 0 bases from V and 6 bases from J; junction bases left unmatched: 2. The CDR3 spells CASSLVRGAGELFF. For the CDR3, the DNA is TGTGCCAGCAGCTTGGTCCGGGGGGCCGGGGAGCTGTTTTTT.

The chain has TRBV5-1 and TRBJ1-1; D remains unclear. This CDR3 has 13 amino acids. Germline V gene sequence: CDR1 SGHRS, CDR2 YFSETQ. The germline V and J ends were trimmed by 2 bases and 1 base, with 6 bases remaining between them. The CDR3 region is CASSFQKNTEAFF. Written as DNA, the CDR3 is TGCGCCAGCAGCTTTCAGAAGAACACTGAAGCTTTCTTT.